This T cell receptor beta chain appears in the sequencing data of a study of T cell responses to AZD1222 COVID-19 vaccine. Measured with immunoSEQ multiplex PCR; TCRdb has only the in-frame clones, and not every one. The sample lists about 140,000 clones; less than 95% were seen once. The CDR3 length is 14 residues. Per the germline V gene, CDR1 is SGHDT and CDR2 is YYEEEE. V lost 1 base, J lost 3 bases, and 3 bases stayed unmatched. This specimen was peripheral blood, taken on day 0 of AZD1222 vaccination. This rearrangement joins TRBV5-6 to TRBJ1-2; TRBD1 agrees at 7 bases. The origin of this receptor is an adult in good health. For the CDR3, the DNA is TGTGCCAGCAGCTTGTGGGGGACAGACTATGGCTACACCTTC. Protein product: CASSLWGTDYGYTF. Full variable domain (rest looked up from reference TRBV5-6 and TRBJ1-2): DAGVTQSPTHLIKTRGQQVTLRCSPKSGHDTVSWYQQALGQGPQFIFQYYEEEERQRGNFPDRFSGHQFPNYSSELNVNALLLGDSALYLCASSLWGTDYGYTFGSGTRLTVV.